The clone carrying this T cell receptor (beta chain) has a handful of counts. This study enrolled people aged roughly 18 to 89 from roughly 22 US geographic areas. Assignment of participants to cohorts was predicated upon participant-reported clinical history. Cohort 3 recovery required two negative PCRs, clearance, or symptom resolution. The source of the sample is a study of blood T cell repertoires in COVID-19. At the level of the study: Samples representing acute and convalescent COVID-19 were sourced from the United States, Italy and Spain.

CDR1 SEHNR and CDR2 FQNEAQ come from the germline V gene (reference sequence). The V and J ends lost 5 bases and 1 base, in that order; junction bases with no gene match: 4. The CDR3 contains 14 residues. TCRdb's table, derived via immunoSEQ multiplex PCR, lists solely in-frame clones and lacks some. The sample holds fewer than 150,000 clones; less than 90% are singletons and the top ten take 15% to 20%. This TCR derives from a man aged 25 to 40 who had recovered from COVID-19. The chain recombines TRBV7-9 with TRBJ1-2; TRBD1 agrees at 7 bases. Source material: PBMCs or T cells enriched from blood (not recorded which). DNA of the CDR3: TGTGCCAGCAGCCCCAGGGGGGATAACTATGGCTACACCTTC. It translates to CASSPRGDNYGYTF.